A single sample gave rise to the 14 T cell receptor beta chains below, sequenced in a study of breast tumors, draining lymph nodes, adjacent tissues. TCRdb passed the multiplex PCR reads through MiXCR, listing each CDR3 protein once. The data contain over 60,000 distinct CDR3 sequences, around 52% of them singletons. The sample was breast tumor tissue. The receptors originated from a female donor with breast cancer. Some clones in this sample may be carry-over from other donors' samples.

This clonotype was seen just once. The V call is TRBV7-9, the J call TRBJ2-5; TRBD1 matches 12 bases. The germline gives CDR1 SEHNR, CDR2 FQNEAQ (reference sequence). The CDR3 consists of 17 residues. V shed 5 bases and J 5 bases; nucleotides not matched to a gene: 12. The CDR3 DNA sequence: TGTGCCAGCAGCCCGGGACAGGGGGCGCTTCTAGTGGAGACCCAGTACTTC. Its translation is CASSPGQGALLVETQYF.

The gene calls are TRBV20-1 and TRBJ2-1, with 8 bases that match TRBD2. Looked up from germline, CDR1 is DFQATT and CDR2 is SNEGSKA (reference sequence). V shed 6 bases, J shed 6 bases, and the junction held 10 bases outside the gene matches. The CDR3 contains 14 residues. The CDR3 DNA reads as TGCAGTGCACTAGGGACTAGTCTCTCCAATGAGCAGTTCTTC. It is translated as CSALGTSLSNEQFF.

The chain joins TRBV29-1 to TRBJ2-1; 11 bases fit TRBD2. This CDR3 has 16 residues. CDR1 is SQVTM, CDR2 ANQGSEA, per germline. V shed 4 bases and J 6 bases; nucleotides not matched to a gene: 11. The CDR3 loop is CSVVYYLAGGPNEQFF. CDR3 sequence (DNA): TGCAGCGTTGTTTACTACTTAGCGGGGGGGCCCAATGAGCAGTTCTTC.

The chain has TRBV5-1 and TRBJ2-1; no firm D call. Trimming took 1 base from V and 9 from J, leaving 5 bases between them. This CDR3 comprises 11 residues. Germline V gene lookup returns CDR1 SGHRS and CDR2 YFSETQ. CDR3 nucleotides: TGCGCCAGCAGCTTGAAGAGTGAGCAGTTCTTC. It specifies CASSLKSEQFF. The complete variable domain, with remaining parts taken from reference TRBV5-1 and TRBJ2-1, reads KAGVTQTPRYLIKTRGQQVTLSCSPISGHRSVSWYQQTPGQGLQFLFEYFSETQRNKGNFPGRFSGRQFSNSRSEMNVSTLELGDSALYLCASSLKSEQFFGPGTRLTVL.

The chain is built from TRBV7-2 and TRBJ2-7; D possibly corresponds to TRBD2 (6 bases). The germline V gene encodes CDR1 SGHTA and CDR2 FQGNSA. V lost 5 bases to trimming and J lost 6 bases, with 17 bases between them. The CDR3 is made up of 14 amino acids. The CDR3 bases are TGTGCCAGCAGCCGGGACTCCCTAAACTCCGAGCAGTACTTC. Translating it yields CASSRDSLNSEQYF. The entire variable domain, with the rest obtained from reference TRBV7-2 and TRBJ2-7, is as follows: GAGVSQSPSNKVTEKGKDVELRCDPISGHTALYWYRQSLGQGLEFLIYFQGNSAPDKSGLPSDRFSAERTGGSVSTLTIQRTQQEDSAVYLCASSRDSLNSEQYFGPGTRLTVT.

V and J are TRBV25-1 and TRBJ1-2; tentative D call: TRBD1 (5 bases). Germline V CDR1 and CDR2: MGHDK, SYGVNS. V was cut by 3 bases and J by 5 bases, with 13 bases left in between. This CDR3 has 14 amino acids. DNA for the CDR3: TGTGCCAGCAGTGATTCAGGGTCGTCTTATGGCTACACCTTC. Translation: CASSDSGSSYGYTF.

This clonotype appeared many times. At one boundary the junction diverges from the germline segment, which might be a read error. The chain couples TRBV24-1 to TRBJ2-2; 7 nucleotides match TRBD1. This CDR3 comprises 15 residues. CDR1 is KGHDR and CDR2 is SFDVKD in the germline V gene. CDR3 DNA: TGTGCCACCAGTGATACGGGACAGAACCCCGGGGAGCTGTTTTTT. Amino acids: CATSDTGQNPGELFF.

This clonotype was observed a handful of times. The DNA of the CDR3 is TGCAGTGCTTCAAGACAGGACTCTGGAAACACCGGGGAGCTGTTTTTT. Translated: CSASRQDSGNTGELFF. The chain is built from TRBV20-1 and TRBJ2-2, with D possibly matching TRBD1 (6 bases). Germline CDR1 is DFQATT and CDR2 is SNEGSKA (reference sequence). Trimming cost V 5 bases and J 2 bases, with 18 bases left between them. CDR3 length: 16 amino acids.

The rearrangement joins TRBV2 to TRBJ2-1, with D perhaps matching TRBD2 (6 bases). Germline CDR1 and CDR2: SNHLY and FYNNEI. The CDR3 sequence is 11 residues long. V was trimmed by 4 bases and J by 14 bases, leaving 12 bases between them. CDR3 region: CASSGEVGEFF. CDR3 in DNA: TGTGCCAGCAGTGGGGAGGTTGGGGAGTTCTTC.

This chain links TRBV14 with TRBJ2-2, with D possibly called TRBD1 or TRBD2 (5 bases each). Germline V CDR1 and CDR2: SGHDN, FVKESK. This CDR3 region has 16 residues. V gave up 0 bases and J gave up 7 bases, with 15 bases separating them. The chain's CDR3 is CASSQDWGGGSGELFF. In DNA form, the CDR3 reads TGTGCCAGCAGCCAAGATTGGGGTGGGGGAAGCGGGGAGCTGTTTTTT.

Comments on this clonotype: Lacking the conserved final phenylalanine or tryptophan, this CDR3 likely reflects a read error. It is unclear where the CDR3 begins or ends on the DNA, so no DNA is shown, and the CDR3 is as TCRdb lists it. The chain couples TRBV2 to TRBJ2-5; TRBD1, the table's D call, was not compared with the DNA. Both ends counted, the CDR3 spans 15 residues. From germline, CDR1 is SNHLY and CDR2 FYNNEI. The chain's CDR3 is CASSRQGAYGYTFGS.

CDR3 loop: CASSQPDRADSPLHF. The CDR3 nucleotides are TGCGCCAGCAGCCAACCGGACAGGGCGGATTCACCCCTCCACTTT. The rearrangement joins TRBV4-1 to TRBJ1-6, with 8 bases matching TRBD1. CDR3 size: 15 residues. V shed 2 bases, J shed 8 bases, and the junction held 5 bases outside the gene matches. From germline, CDR1 is MGHRA and CDR2 YSYEKL.

The chain employs TRBV20-1 and TRBJ1-1, with 9 bases fitting TRBD1. The V gene end was trimmed by 6 bases and the J gene end by 3 bases; junction bases not matched to a gene: 8. Germline V lookup: CDR1 DFQATT, CDR2 SNEGSKA (reference sequence). The CDR3 has 14 amino acids. The CDR3 DNA is TGCAGTGCAGTAACAGGGGGCGAGGACACTGAAGCTTTCTTT. Its translation is CSAVTGGEDTEAFF.

The rearrangement uses TRBV6-5 and TRBJ2-3, with 15 nucleotides matching TRBD2. The CDR3 is made up of 17 amino acids. V lost 6 bases and J lost 0; bases outside the gene matches: 4. In germline, CDR1 is MNHEY, CDR2 SVGAGI. DNA for the CDR3: TGTGCCAGCAGACGCGGACTAGCGGGGGGGAGCACAGATACGCAGTATTTT. Amino acids: CASRRGLAGGSTDTQYF.